This T cell receptor (beta chain) was recovered during a study of identical twins. The CDR3 is 16 residues long. Germline values: CDR1 DFQATT, CDR2 SNEGSKA (reference sequence). J was trimmed by 7 bases and V by 3 bases; bases with no gene match: 12. A universal primer site was incorporated via template switching, and the cDNA contained unique molecular identifiers. TCRdb redid the calling of the 5' RACE reads with MiXCR, one entry per CDR3 protein. The table lists about 460,000 distinct CDR3 sequences, over 12% of them singletons, with about 0.52% in the top ten. A further study also used this sample, focusing on yellow fever vaccine responses in identical twins. This second study says: Convergence reportedly seemed to mark part of the twins' vaccine T cell response, with personalization marking the rest.

This TCR was sampled from a woman younger than 35 in good health. The chain uses TRBV20-1 and TRBJ2-2; TRBD2 agrees at 9 bases. Material for sequencing was CD4+ T cells sorted from blood. CDR3 residues: CSARPRRLAGIGELFF. DNA for the CDR3: TGCAGTGCTAGGCCAAGGAGGCTAGCGGGGATCGGGGAGCTGTTTTTT.